One and the same sample provided the 17 T cell receptor beta chains below, sequenced in a study of blood T cell repertoires in COVID-19. Sequencing used immunoSEQ multiplex PCR; TCRdb keeps in-frame clones, though not all of them. The profile covers about 140,000 clones, with roughly four fifths appearing a single time and 4.5% taken by the ten largest. The sequenced sample consisted of peripheral blood. Receptors originate from a woman aged 80 or older with active or convalescent COVID-19.

The chain recombines TRBV3-1 (or the pseudogene TRBV3-2) with TRBJ2-2, with unresolved D. Germline assignment: CDR1 LGHDT and CDR2 YNNKEL (reference sequence). The V end lost 1 base, the J end lost 1 base, and 13 bases lay between the germline ends. The CDR3 sequence is 17 residues long. The CDR3 region is CASSQVSLAMNTGELFF. DNA for the CDR3: TGTGCCAGCAGCCAAGTCAGTTTGGCCATGAACACCGGGGAGCTGTTTTTT.

The chain has TRBV13 and TRBJ1-4, with D possibly being TRBD1 (6 bases). The germline gives CDR1 PRHDT, CDR2 FYEKMQ (reference sequence). The CDR3 has 17 residues. V dropped 0 bases and J dropped 4 bases, with 15 bases sitting between them. The CDR3 spells CASSLGPRGGHNEKLFF. The CDR3 DNA follows: TGTGCCAGCAGCTTAGGTCCACGGGGGGGGCATAATGAAAAACTGTTTTTT.

The V and J genes are TRBV5-1 and TRBJ1-1; D not certain. This CDR3 has 15 residues. Trimming stripped 0 bases from V and 0 bases from J, with 9 bases between. From germline, CDR1 is SGHRS and CDR2 YFSETQ. DNA for the CDR3: TGCGCCAGCAGCTTGGAAGCGAGAATGAACACTGAAGCTTTCTTT. Translating gives CASSLEARMNTEAFF.

The J gene is TRBJ1-5, the V gene TRBV6-5; TRBD1 aligns across 10 bases. CDR3 length: 14 amino acids. The germline V gene encodes CDR1 MNHEY and CDR2 SVGAGI. J lost 5 bases, V lost 6 bases, and 4 bases had no gene match. CDR3 sequence reads: CASRRQGADQPQHF. CDR3 DNA: TGTGCCAGCAGAAGACAGGGGGCCGATCAGCCCCAGCATTTT.

The chain couples TRBV7-9 to TRBJ1-2; 8 bases are a match to TRBD1. The CDR3 consists of 16 residues. Germline CDR1 SEHNR, CDR2 FQNEAQ (reference sequence). V shed 5 bases, J shed 5 bases, and the junction held 13 bases outside the gene matches. CDR3 in amino acids: CASSKPGQAARYGYTF. For the CDR3, the DNA is TGTGCCAGCAGCAAACCGGGACAGGCTGCGCGATATGGCTACACCTTC. The variable domain in full, with the rest retrieved from reference TRBV7-9 and TRBJ1-2, is DTGVSQNPRHKITKRGQNVTFRCDPISEHNRLYWYRQTLGQGPEFLTYFQNEAQLEKSRLLSDRFSAERPKGSFSTLEIQRTEQGDSAMYLCASSKPGQAARYGYTFGSGTRLTVV.

The chain uses TRBV5-8 and TRBJ2-7; no clear D gene. Trimming took off 0 bases at V and 0 bases at J, with 10 bases between the two ends. This CDR3 comprises 15 residues. The V gene's germline CDR1 is SGHTS and CDR2 YDEGEE. The CDR3 DNA reads as TGTGCCAGCAGCTTGGAATTCGCTAACTCCTACGAGCAGTACTTC. Amino acid sequence: CASSLEFANSYEQYF.

The V call is TRBV5-1, the J call TRBJ2-1; tentative D call: TRBD1 (5 bases). Germline lookup yields CDR1 SGHRS and CDR2 YFSETQ. The V end was cut by 7 bases, the J end by 2 bases, with 10 bases between. The CDR3 totals 13 residues. The CDR3 nucleotides are TGCGCCAGCGGCCAGGGCGCCTACAATGAGCAGTTCTTC. Its translation is CASGQGAYNEQFF.

CDR3 loop: CASSIKGLAGGKTGELFF. The CDR3, as DNA: TGTGCCAGTAGTATTAAGGGACTAGCGGGGGGTAAGACCGGGGAGCTGTTTTTT. V and J are TRBV19 and TRBJ2-2, with 15 bases that match TRBD2. Germline CDR1 reads LNHDA; CDR2 reads SQIVND (reference sequence). The CDR3 is 18 residues long. V lost 3 bases to trimming and J lost 5 bases; unmatched junction nucleotides: 7.

This clone was counted a few times. V usage is TRBV19 and J usage is TRBJ1-2; the match to TRBD1 covers 8 bases. Trimming at V came to 3 bases and at J to 4 bases, leaving 25 bases not matched to a gene. The length of the CDR3 is 21 residues. CDR1 and CDR2 from the germline V gene are LNHDA and SQIVND (reference sequence). Here the CDR3 reads CASSISFFEPTGDQRRYGYTF. The CDR3 DNA reads TGTGCCAGTAGTATTTCTTTTTTCGAACCGACAGGGGACCAACGACGCTATGGCTACACCTTC.

The chain links TRBV27 to TRBJ2-7, with 10 bases lining up with TRBD1. The CDR3 loop spans 15 amino acids. Trimming took 5 bases from V and 5 from J; bases not matched to a gene: 9. Germline CDR1 and CDR2: MNHEY and SMNVEV (reference sequence). CDR3 amino acids: CASSLRTGGINEQYF. The CDR3 DNA reads TGTGCCAGCAGTCTCCGGACAGGGGGGATCAACGAGCAGTACTTC.

The chain combines TRBV19 with TRBJ2-2; 14 bases match TRBD2. The ends lost 5 bases at V and 0 bases at J; junction bases unmatched: 2. There are 17 residues in the CDR3. The germline V gene has CDR1 LNHDA and CDR2 SQIVND (reference sequence). As DNA, the CDR3 is TGTGCCAGTAGTCCGACTAGCGGGGGGGCGAACACCGGGGAGCTGTTTTTT. Translated, it gives CASSPTSGGANTGELFF.

CDR3 loop: CASSRTGQYNQPQHF. CDR3 bases: TGTGCCAGTAGCCGGACAGGGCAATACAATCAGCCCCAGCATTTT. V usage is TRBV19 and J usage is TRBJ1-5, with TRBD1 identical over 8 bases. The CDR3 loop spans 15 amino acids. Unmatched junction bases numbered 7, after V lost 6 bases and J lost 3 bases. The germline V gene has CDR1 LNHDA and CDR2 SQIVND (reference sequence).

This chain links TRBV7-3 with TRBJ1-2; TRBD1 is a possible D gene (5 bases). The CDR3 runs to 15 residues. CDR1 SGHTA and CDR2 FQGTGA come from the germline V gene. Trimming took 5 bases from V and 3 from J, leaving 16 bases between them. The CDR3 DNA reads TGTGCCAGCAGCCCTCCTCTCGGGACTTACTATGGCTACACCTTC. Encoded protein: CASSPPLGTYYGYTF.

The chain employs TRBV27 and TRBJ2-3, with 9 nucleotides matching TRBD2. V trimming: 7 bases; J trimming: 2 bases; junction bases outside the gene matches: 10. CDR1 and CDR2 (germline): MNHEY, SMNVEV (reference sequence). This CDR3 is 16 amino acids long. The DNA for the CDR3 is TGTGCCAGCAATTGGAATCTAGCGGGGCCCACAGATACGCAGTATTTT. Its protein is CASNWNLAGPTDTQYF.

The chain carries TRBV3-1 (or the pseudogene TRBV3-2) and TRBJ1-1; tentative D call: TRBD1 (6 bases). In germline, CDR1 is LGHDT, CDR2 YNNKEL (reference sequence). The CDR3 sequence is 12 residues long. Trimming took 5 bases from V and 7 from J, leaving 11 bases between them. CDR3 sequence: CASSKDRGEAFF. CDR3 nucleotide sequence: TGTGCCAGCAGCAAGGACAGAGGTGAAGCTTTCTTT.

The chain combines TRBV27 with TRBJ1-1; D possibly corresponds to TRBD1 (5 bases). The germline CDR1 and CDR2 sequences are MNHEY and SMNVEV (reference sequence). This CDR3 has 13 residues. The V and J ends lost 3 bases and 6 bases respectively, with 11 bases between them. Here the CDR3 DNA reads TGTGCCAGCAGTTTTAACGCGGGGGCTGAAGCTTTCTTT. Its protein is CASSFNAGAEAFF.

This clone came up a few times. The V and J genes are TRBV5-1 and TRBJ2-1, with 9 bases identical to TRBD1. After removal of 4 bases from V and 7 bases from J, the junction contained 12 bases not matched to a gene. Germline CDR1 is SGHRS and CDR2 is YFSETQ. CDR3 length equals 16 residues. The CDR3 sequence is CASSPPGTGKGNEQFF. The DNA of the CDR3 is TGCGCCAGCAGCCCCCCTGGGACAGGGAAAGGGAATGAGCAGTTCTTC.